This T cell receptor (beta chain) was retrieved from a study of blood T cell repertoires in COVID-19. This CDR3 has 13 residues. J gave up 5 bases and V 2 bases, and 3 bases lay outside the gene matches. CDR1 and CDR2 from the germline V gene are KGHSH and LQKENI. This table comes from immunoSEQ multiplex PCR, and its TCRdb copy is limited to in-frame clones, with some not included. The table records fewer than 300,000 clones, about 82% of them present only once. This clonotype was obtained from a man aged 50 to 60 with active or convalescent COVID-19. Sequencing was performed on peripheral blood. The J gene is TRBJ2-7, the V gene TRBV18; 7 bases are shared with TRBD1. The CDR3, as DNA: TGTGCCAGCTCACCAAGACAGGGCGACGAGCAGTACTTC. Its translation: CASSPRQGDEQYF.